This note documents a single T cell receptor (beta chain) sequence. Other DNA sequences in this specimen translate into the identical CDR3. The data were obtained in a study of blood T cell repertoires in COVID-19. Study information: From the United States, Italy and Spain came samples of acute and convalescent COVID-19. Sources were T cells, B-cell-depleted T cells, or PBMCs; the material itself was cDNA or gDNA.

The CDR3 length is 14 residues. The V and J ends lost 3 bases and 4 bases, in that order; junction bases with no gene match: 4. CDR1 MNHEY and CDR2 SMNVEV come from the germline V gene (reference sequence). Authors' analysis steps: Amplifying reference gene primers gave estimates of nucleated cell counts. TCRdb's copy holds only in-frame clones and misses some; the assay was immunoSEQ multiplex PCR. V and J calls and clone size follow that table, whereas D and trimming were derived from the DNA. Among around 100,000 clones listed, about nine tenths were seen once. The chain uses TRBV27 and TRBJ2-3; 7 nucleotides agree with TRBD2. The sample taken for sequencing was peripheral blood. The TCR was taken from a man aged 45-65 years with acute or convalescent COVID-19. The CDR3, as DNA: TGTGCCAGCAGTTTGGGGGGGGGATCAGATACGCAGTATTTT. Translation: CASSLGGGSDTQYF.